A single sample is the source of the 17 T cell receptor beta chains below, sequenced in a study of T cell responses to AZD1222 COVID-19 vaccine. Clones were read by immunoSEQ multiplex PCR, and TCRdb kept only the in-frame ones, dropping some. In the table there are about 93,000 clones, nearly 90% of which are singletons. The input for sequencing was peripheral blood, taken on day 0 of MenACWY control vaccination. The source of these receptors is an adult in good health.

The chain combines TRBV5-5 with TRBJ2-6; D unresolved. V dropped 2 bases and J dropped 0 bases, with 6 bases sitting between them. CDR3 size: 15 residues. Germline V gene lookup returns CDR1 SGHKS and CDR2 YYEKEE (reference sequence). The CDR3 region is CASSFISSGANVLTF. CDR3 nucleotide sequence: TGTGCCAGCAGCTTTATAAGCTCTGGGGCCAACGTCCTGACTTTC.

V is TRBV5-1 and J is TRBJ1-1; 7 nucleotides align to TRBD1. Trimming took 4 bases from V and 1 from J; bases not matched to a gene: 1. There are 13 residues in the CDR3. Germline assignment: CDR1 SGHRS and CDR2 YFSETQ. The CDR3 loop is CASSHRGNTEAFF. The CDR3 DNA reads as TGCGCCAGCAGCCACAGGGGGAACACTGAAGCTTTCTTT. The full variable domain, with the rest looked up from reference TRBV5-1 and TRBJ1-1, is KAGVTQTPRYLIKTRGQQVTLSCSPISGHRSVSWYQQTPGQGLQFLFEYFSETQRNKGNFPGRFSGRQFSNSRSEMNVSTLELGDSALYLCASSHRGNTEAFFGQGTRLTVV.

This chain links TRBV28 with TRBJ1-6, with 8 bases identical to TRBD1. Per the germline V gene, CDR1 is MDHEN and CDR2 is SYDVKM. V shed 7 bases and J 10 bases; nucleotides not matched to a gene: 9. The CDR3 is 14 residues long. CDR3 in DNA: TGTGCCAGCACCTACAGGGGGAGTCACTCACCCCTCCACTTT. This encodes CASTYRGSHSPLHF.

CDR3 sequence: CASSYLGDYQPQHF. In DNA, the CDR3 is TGTGCCAGCAGTTACCTCGGGGATTATCAGCCCCAGCATTTT. This rearrangement joins TRBV6-2 or TRBV6-3 to TRBJ1-5; D is unclear. CDR3 size: 14 residues. Trimming removed 2 bases from V and 5 bases from J, with 10 bases in between. CDR1 and CDR2 from the germline V gene are MNHEY and SVGEGT.

The chain recombines TRBV2 with TRBJ1-6, with D hard to call. Germline CDR1 SNHLY, CDR2 FYNNEI. V lost 8 bases to trimming and J lost 5 bases, with 10 bases between them. CDR3 length: 13 amino acids. The DNA for the CDR3 is TGTGCCAGCGGCTTACGGAATAATTCACCCCTCCACTTT. Its translation: CASGLRNNSPLHF.

This clone is a singleton in its sample. V is TRBV2 and J is TRBJ1-4, with D unresolved. The germline gives CDR1 SNHLY, CDR2 FYNNEI. CDR3 length: 14 residues. Deletions cut 3 bases from V and 4 bases from J, with 9 bases between. The CDR3 reads CASSELNSNEKLFF. Here the CDR3 DNA reads TGTGCCAGCAGTGAGCTGAACAGTAATGAAAAACTGTTTTTT.

J is TRBJ2-7 and V is TRBV6-2 or TRBV6-3; D not resolved. V shed 5 bases and J shed 5 bases, with 19 bases lying between them. The CDR3 is 15 amino acids. The germline CDR1 and CDR2 sequences are MNHEY and SVGEGT. CDR3 coding DNA: TGTGCCAGCAGTCCCTCCACTATCCTCCAACACGAGCAGTACTTC. Residues: CASSPSTILQHEQYF.

The chain links TRBV14 to TRBJ2-3, with TRBD2 identical over 15 bases. V shed 4 bases, J shed 1 base, and the junction held 6 bases outside the gene matches. Per germline, CDR1 SGHDN and CDR2 FVKESK. The CDR3 totals 18 residues. DNA for the CDR3: TGTGCCAGCAGCCCCGGGACTAGCGGGGGGCCGCGCACAGATACGCAGTATTTT. This translates into CASSPGTSGGPRTDTQYF.

The chain links TRBV24-1 to TRBJ1-1; no definite D call. V lost 3 bases, J lost 5 bases, and 9 bases lay in between. CDR3 size: 13 residues. The germline CDR1 and CDR2 sequences are KGHDR and SFDVKD. The CDR3 coding sequence is TGTGCCACCAGTGATCCCCAGGCGACTGAAGCTTTCTTT. Its protein is CATSDPQATEAFF.

This clone has a single count. The chain couples TRBV21-1 to TRBJ2-7; no check of the table's D call, TRBD2, against the DNA was made. TRBV21-1 is a documented pseudogene. The CDR3 is made up of 11 amino acids. The CDR3 DNA reads as TGTGCCAGCAGCAAAGACTGCGAGCAGTACTTC. Its translation: CASSKDCEQYF.

The chain has TRBV7-3 and TRBJ2-2; D is tentatively TRBD1 or TRBD2 (5 bases each). The V gene lost 5 bases and the J gene lost 6 bases, with 16 bases spanning the gap. CDR1 is SGHTA and CDR2 is FQGTGA in the germline V gene. CDR3 length: 15 amino acids. The CDR3 loop reads CASSRGPPSAGELFF. The CDR3 region has the DNA TGTGCCAGCAGCCGGGGACCTCCGAGCGCCGGGGAGCTGTTTTTT.

The chain links TRBV4-2 to TRBJ1-6; a weak D match, TRBD1 (5 bases). In germline, CDR1 is LGHNA, CDR2 YNFKEQ. This CDR3 comprises 15 residues. Trimming pared 3 bases from V and 8 bases from J, leaving 14 bases between. Here the CDR3 DNA reads TGTGCCAGCAGCCACTCCAGGCAGGGAGATTCACCCCTCCACTTT. Residues: CASSHSRQGDSPLHF.

V is TRBV5-6 and J is TRBJ1-5; 9 positions match TRBD1. CDR1 SGHDT and CDR2 YYEEEE come from the germline V gene. The CDR3 loop spans 18 amino acids. J was trimmed by 11 bases and V by 2 bases; bases with no gene match: 20. This CDR3 reads CASSFSLQEGQGGGAQHF. In DNA form, the CDR3 reads TGTGCCAGCAGCTTTAGCCTACAGGAGGGACAGGGAGGCGGTGCCCAGCATTTT.

The chain combines TRBV5-1 with TRBJ2-7; 11 bases are shared with TRBD1. The CDR3 has 14 amino acids. CDR1 is SGHRS and CDR2 is YFSETQ in the germline V gene. Trimming took 2 bases from V and 3 from J; bases not matched to a gene: 1. The CDR3 here is CASSFGTGGYEQYF. For the CDR3, the DNA is TGCGCCAGCAGCTTCGGGACAGGGGGCTACGAGCAGTACTTC. Filled out from reference TRBV5-1 and TRBJ2-7, the complete variable domain reads KAGVTQTPRYLIKTRGQQVTLSCSPISGHRSVSWYQQTPGQGLQFLFEYFSETQRNKGNFPGRFSGRQFSNSRSEMNVSTLELGDSALYLCASSFGTGGYEQYFGPGTRLTVT.

The chain employs TRBV19 and TRBJ2-5; D is perhaps TRBD1 (6 bases). CDR3 length equals 14 residues. Germline V gene data show CDR1 as LNHDA and CDR2 as SQIVND (reference sequence). V was shortened by 1 base and J by 9 bases, with 15 bases between the two germline ends. CDR3 residues: CASSIGGQGVPQYF. Here the CDR3 DNA reads TGTGCCAGTAGTATAGGGGGGCAGGGTGTCCCCCAGTACTTC. Full variable domain (rest looked up from reference TRBV19 and TRBJ2-5): DGGITQSPKYLFRKEGQNVTLSCEQNLNHDAMYWYRQDPGQGLRLIYYSQIVNDFQKGDIAEGYSVSREKKESFPLTVTSAQKNPTAFYLCASSIGGQGVPQYFGPGTRLLVL.

This clone has just one count. The sample has other DNA sequences that encode this CDR3 too. The chain recombines TRBV20-1 with TRBJ1-5; perhaps TRBD1 as D (5 bases). Germline V gives CDR1 DFQATT, CDR2 SNEGSKA (reference sequence). V was trimmed by 3 bases and J by 0 bases, leaving 6 bases between them. The CDR3 extends over 13 amino acids. CDR3 protein: CSASDSSNQPQHF. DNA of the CDR3: TGCAGTGCTAGTGACAGTAGCAATCAGCCCCAGCATTTT.

As for this clone: An end of the junction does not agree with germline; a read error may underlie this. This chain connects TRBV15 to TRBJ2-7, with D uncertain. Germline V gene sequence: CDR1 LNHNV, CDR2 YYDKDF (reference sequence). This CDR3 has 14 residues. Here the CDR3 DNA reads TGTGCCACGAGCAGCAGCTCTGGCTCCTACGAGCAGTACTTC. This encodes CATSSSSGSYEQYF.